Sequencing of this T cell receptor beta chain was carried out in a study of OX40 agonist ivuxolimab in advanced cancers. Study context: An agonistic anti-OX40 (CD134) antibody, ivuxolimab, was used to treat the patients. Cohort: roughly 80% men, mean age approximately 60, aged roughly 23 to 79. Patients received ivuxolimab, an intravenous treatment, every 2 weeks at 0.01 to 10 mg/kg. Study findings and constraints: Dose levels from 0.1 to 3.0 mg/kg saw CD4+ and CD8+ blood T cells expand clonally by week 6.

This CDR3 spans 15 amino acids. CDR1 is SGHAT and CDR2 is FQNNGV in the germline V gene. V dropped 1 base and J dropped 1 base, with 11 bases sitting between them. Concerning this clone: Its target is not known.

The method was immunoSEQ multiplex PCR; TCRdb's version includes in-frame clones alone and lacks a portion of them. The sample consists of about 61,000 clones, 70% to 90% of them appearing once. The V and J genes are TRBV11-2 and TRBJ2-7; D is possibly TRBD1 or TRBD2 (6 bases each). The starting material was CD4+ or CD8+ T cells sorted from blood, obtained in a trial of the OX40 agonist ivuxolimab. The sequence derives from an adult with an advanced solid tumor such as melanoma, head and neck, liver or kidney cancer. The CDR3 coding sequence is TGTGCCAGCAGCTTAGTGAGGGGGGCTTCCTACGAGCAGTACTTC. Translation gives CASSLVRGASYEQYF.